The rows below give T cell receptor beta chains drawn from one sample of a study of T cells in Graves' hyperthyroidism and ophthalmopathy. TCRdb re-analysed the multiplex PCR reads in MiXCR, keeping a single row per CDR3 protein. Here the sample spans nearly 600,000 distinct CDR3 sequences, 11% to 15% being singletons. What was sequenced was blood. Every receptor here comes from a woman aged 25 to 39 with Graves' hyperthyroidism that later progressed to Graves' ophthalmopathy. Both conserved end residues are trimmed from each CDR3. The order of the fields is V gene, J gene, clone size, CDR3 protein. A clone size is listed for some rows: how often the clone was seen (once, few, many), or a class if it is expanded.

TRBV30	TRBJ2-1	few	ASPRSSYNEQF
TRBV28	TRBJ2-1	-	ASRLRTGNYNEQF
TRBV7-9	TRBJ2-1	-	ASSPGTGTSYNEQF
TRBV29-1	-	-	SVEGETQF
TRBV6-2/TRBV6-3	TRBJ1-4	many	ASSYEGRVATNEKLF
TRBV2	TRBJ2-2	many	ASSAAGELF
TRBV7-3	TRBJ2-2	-	ASSTPHGGGLAGPRELF
TRBV4-2	TRBJ1-1	many	ASSPGLSTEAF
TRBV5-1	TRBJ2-3	many	ASSASGSSDTQY
TRBV6-4	TRBJ2-3	-	ASSDPGAPPDTQY
TRBV12-3/TRBV12-4	TRBJ2-1	many	ASSTSTSPSYNEQF
TRBV30	TRBJ1-1	-	AWSVQITEAF
TRBV6-1	TRBJ1-2	many	ASSHGENGYT
TRBV2	TRBJ1-4	many	ASTGPATNEKLF
TRBV7-9	TRBJ2-6	-	ASSLAGPGANVLT
TRBV30	TRBJ1-6	many	AWKQGLNSPLH
TRBV6-1	TRBJ1-1	-	ASTSGGATEAF
TRBV7-3	TRBJ2-2	many	ASSPGQGTGELF
TRBV19	TRBJ2-1	many	ASSLSGSDYYNEQF
TRBV9	TRBJ2-1	-	ASSVAANNEQF
TRBV4-1	TRBJ1-2	-	ASSQEWGNYGYT
TRBV19	TRBJ1-5	few	ASTGTGKYQPQH
TRBV5-5	TRBJ2-3	few	ASLQNLWWTGGTDTQY
TRBV12-3/TRBV12-4	TRBJ1-5	many	ASSSRSSNQPQH
TRBV20-1	TRBJ2-3	many	SASLDPDTQY
TRBV2	TRBJ1-5	-	ASSFQGGTGPGMPQH
TRBV5-1	TRBJ2-1	many	ASSLGDRVNEQF
TRBV6-2/TRBV6-3	TRBJ1-6	many	ASSYSRTLH
TRBV28	TRBJ2-5	-	ASSDRGLKTQY
TRBV3-1	TRBJ1-6	few	ASSPGGTVSYNSPLH
TRBV25-1	TRBJ1-3	many	ASSDRRLLSGNTIY
TRBV3-1	TRBJ2-7	-	ASSQSSLGNEQY